This T cell receptor (beta chain) came from a study of Ad26.COV2.S vaccination and SARS-CoV-2 variants. Study-wide results and limits: Participants given vaccine showed non-spike TCR breadth similar to that of placebo recipients.

With respect to this clone: The antigen is not known.

The treatment was: 15 to 20 received Ad26.COV2.S at low or high dose, single or two shots; 5 received placebo; per-sample allocation not given. The samples were gathered on day 63 after the first injection of vaccine or placebo. Generated by immunoSEQ multiplex PCR, the TCRdb table keeps only in-frame clones and is missing some. The repertoire holds about 680,000 clones, with about 90% as singletons. The germline V gene encodes CDR1 MNHEY and CDR2 SMNVEV (reference sequence). This CDR3 has 17 residues. V was clipped by 6 bases and J by 1 base, with 21 bases between them. The chain carries TRBV27 and TRBJ1-2; perhaps TRBD1 as D (5 bases). The clonotype was recovered from a person between 18 and 65 years old who received the Ad26.COV2.S COVID-19 vaccine or a placebo. Sample: peripheral blood, taken in a trial of Ad26.COV2.S vaccine versus placebo. CDR3 in DNA: TGTGCCAGCAGAAAAGGGGTGGGCGACGGCTTTAACTATGGCTACACCTTC. Translation gives CASRKGVGDGFNYGYTF.